Presented here are 28 T cell receptor beta chains from one specimen sequenced in a study of shared clonotypes between healthy human individuals. The assay was immunoSEQ multiplex PCR, and TCRdb's table has in-frame clones only and misses some. The sample lists fewer than 600,000 clones; 60% to 85% were seen once. The sample taken for sequencing was PBMCs. These TCRs come from a woman in her forties in good health. Some clones in this sample may be carry-over from other donors' samples.

This rearrangement joins TRBV6-5 to TRBJ1-1; D possibly corresponds to TRBD1 (6 bases). This CDR3 contains 13 residues. The ends were cut back, 1 base at V and 6 bases at J, with 9 bases in the middle. Per the germline V gene, CDR1 is MNHEY and CDR2 is SVGAGI. The CDR3 region is CASSYFRGPEAFF. Here the CDR3 DNA reads TGTGCCAGCAGTTACTTCCGGGGGCCTGAAGCTTTCTTT.

This clone has only one observation. The rearrangement uses TRBV7-9 and TRBJ1-4; D gene uncertain. Deletions cut 1 base from V and 8 bases from J, with 14 bases between. The CDR3 covers 15 residues. Germline V CDR1 and CDR2: SEHNR, FQNEAQ (reference sequence). In DNA form, the CDR3 reads TGTGCCAGCAGCTTAGAGGCGGGAGCCTACGAAAAACTGTTTTTT. This encodes CASSLEAGAYEKLFF.

This chain connects TRBV11-2 to TRBJ1-5; D unclear. Germline CDR1 is SGHAT and CDR2 is FQNNGV. This CDR3 has 13 amino acids. V was cut by 3 bases and J by 6 bases, with 9 bases left in between. The CDR3 reads CASSLRAAQPQHF. As DNA, the CDR3 is TGTGCCAGCAGCTTGAGGGCAGCTCAGCCCCAGCATTTT.

The J gene is TRBJ2-2, the V gene TRBV11-3, with D hard to call. Trimming pared 4 bases from V and 0 bases from J, leaving 9 bases between. From germline, CDR1 is SGHNT and CDR2 YENEEA. This CDR3 contains 15 residues. This CDR3 reads CASSSWTANTGELFF. CDR3 nucleotide sequence: TGTGCCAGCAGCTCTTGGACGGCGAACACCGGGGAGCTGTTTTTT.

The gene calls are TRBV19 and TRBJ1-3, with 9 positions matching TRBD1. CDR1 is LNHDA and CDR2 is SQIVND in the germline V gene (reference sequence). CDR3 length: 15 residues. Germline trimming cut 6 bases from V and 5 bases from J; bases unmatched to any gene: 8. The CDR3 region is CASRSPGQGRNTIYF. The CDR3 region has the DNA TGTGCCAGTAGGTCGCCGGGACAGGGTAGAAACACCATATATTTT.

The chain has TRBV27 and TRBJ2-7; weak D call: TRBD2 (6 bases). CDR1 is MNHEY and CDR2 is SMNVEV in the germline V gene (reference sequence). CDR3 size: 16 residues. Trimming shortened V by 3 bases and J by 1 base, and 16 bases separated the two germline ends. The chain's CDR3 is CASSFPGGPASYEQYF. The CDR3 DNA follows: TGTGCCAGCAGTTTCCCCGGGGGACCGGCATCCTACGAGCAGTACTTC.

The chain uses TRBV5-6 and TRBJ1-2; maybe TRBD1 (6 bases). V dropped 0 bases and J dropped 2 bases, with 11 bases sitting between them. Germline V gene lookup returns CDR1 SGHDT and CDR2 YYEEEE. The CDR3 is made up of 15 amino acids. CDR3 sequence: CASSLVPGANYGYTF. The CDR3 nucleotides are TGTGCCAGCAGCTTGGTGCCGGGGGCAAACTATGGCTACACCTTC.

Here the CDR3 reads CASSFQAGSSYEQYF. CDR3 DNA: TGCGCCAGCAGCTTCCAGGCCGGGAGCTCCTACGAGCAGTACTTC. The chain couples TRBV4-3 to TRBJ2-5, with D possibly TRBD2 on 6 matching bases. The J call could be wrong; TRBJ2-7 is a better fit for the DNA end. The CDR3 is 15 residues long. CDR1 and CDR2 from the germline V gene are LGHNA and YSLEER.

The CDR3: CATFEGGSVNTEAFF. The CDR3 coding sequence is TGCGCCACTTTCGAGGGGGGAAGCGTGAACACTGAAGCTTTCTTT. V usage is TRBV10-2 and J usage is TRBJ1-1, with D tentatively TRBD1 (6 bases). The CDR3 covers 15 residues. Per germline, CDR1 WSHSY and CDR2 SAAADI. The V gene lost 10 bases and the J gene lost 0 bases, with 18 bases spanning the gap.

The CDR3 sequence: CASSPGLAETQYF. The DNA for the CDR3 is TGTGCCAGCTCACCAGGACTAGCTGAGACCCAGTACTTC. The chain carries TRBV18 and TRBJ2-5; 8 nucleotides align to TRBD2. The CDR3 covers 13 residues. Germline assignment: CDR1 KGHSH and CDR2 LQKENI. V lost 2 bases and J lost 5; bases outside the gene matches: 1.

V usage is TRBV7-9 and J usage is TRBJ2-1; 10 nucleotides align to TRBD2. V lost 6 bases and J lost 5; bases outside the gene matches: 7. The germline gives CDR1 SEHNR, CDR2 FQNEAQ (reference sequence). This CDR3 comprises 15 residues. DNA of the CDR3: TGTGCCAGCAGACTAGTACTAGCGGGACACAATGAGCAGTTCTTC. Protein sequence: CASRLVLAGHNEQFF.

This chain links TRBV2 with TRBJ1-3; D gene uncertain. V shed 7 bases and J shed 0 bases, with 13 bases lying between them. The CDR3 loop spans 15 amino acids. Germline CDR1 SNHLY, CDR2 FYNNEI. CDR3 amino acids: CASTQRWSSGNTIYF. DNA of the CDR3: TGTGCCAGCACCCAGAGGTGGTCCTCTGGAAACACCATATATTTT.

This rearrangement joins TRBV10-3 to TRBJ2-5; 7 nucleotides line up with TRBD1. Trimming cost V 6 bases and J 2 bases; bases outside gene matches: 9. The CDR3 loop spans 15 amino acids. Germline values: CDR1 ENHRY, CDR2 SYGVKD. CDR3 sequence: CAISAGRQGQETQYF. The CDR3 bases are TGTGCCATCAGCGCTGGGCGACAGGGACAAGAGACCCAGTACTTC.

CDR3 region: CASSRATGSGNEQFF. As DNA, the CDR3 is TGTGCCAGCTCACGGGCTACAGGGTCGGGCAATGAGCAGTTCTTC. The chain combines TRBV18 with TRBJ2-1, with D tentatively TRBD1 (6 bases). Trimming took 4 bases from V and 6 from J, leaving 16 bases between them. Germline V lookup: CDR1 KGHSH, CDR2 LQKENI. The CDR3 runs 15 residues.

The V and J genes are TRBV7-2 and TRBJ2-3, with unresolved D. The germline gives CDR1 SGHTA, CDR2 FQGNSA. There are 16 residues in the CDR3. V gave up 2 bases and J gave up 0 bases, with 12 bases separating them. CDR3 sequence (DNA): TGTGCCAGCAGCTTAATACGCGCGGCTAGCACAGATACGCAGTATTTT. Residues: CASSLIRAASTDTQYF.

The chain is built from TRBV9 and TRBJ2-3; 8 nucleotides line up with TRBD2. Germline CDR1 SGDLS, CDR2 YYNGEE. V was pared by 2 bases and J by 5 bases, with 10 bases of the junction left unmatched. This CDR3 region has 16 residues. Here the CDR3 reads CASSVLPGGPGDTQYF. CDR3 DNA: TGTGCCAGCAGCGTTCTCCCGGGAGGGCCCGGAGATACGCAGTATTTT.

J is TRBJ1-1 and V is TRBV5-1, with 10 bases matching TRBD1. Losses at the gene ends were 3 bases for V and 2 bases for J; bases not matched to a gene: 10. This CDR3 comprises 17 residues. Germline CDR1 reads SGHRS; CDR2 reads YFSETQ. CDR3 residues: CASSSPGTGATNTEAFF. DNA for the CDR3: TGCGCCAGCAGCTCACCCGGGACAGGGGCCACCAACACTGAAGCTTTCTTT.

V gene TRBV6-5 combines with J gene TRBJ2-1; 12 bases match TRBD2. Per the germline V gene, CDR1 is MNHEY and CDR2 is SVGAGI. With V trimmed by 6 bases and J by 6 bases, 6 bases remained unmatched. CDR3 size: 15 residues. CDR3 DNA sequence: TGTGCCAGCAGCCCCGGACTAGCGGGATTCAATGAGCAGTTCTTC. It yields the protein CASSPGLAGFNEQFF.

The chain recombines TRBV6-6 with TRBJ1-1, with a possible D match to TRBD1 (5 bases). The ends were cut back, 0 bases at V and 11 bases at J, with 16 bases in the middle. Germline assignment: CDR1 MNHNY and CDR2 SVGAGI (reference sequence). The length of the CDR3 is 14 residues. CDR3 sequence (DNA): TGTGCCAGCAGTTACTCGGTGGGGACGGCGTGGGCTTTCTTT. This encodes CASSYSVGTAWAFF.

The rearrangement uses TRBV6-5 and TRBJ2-7; no reliable D call. The germline CDR1 and CDR2 sequences are MNHEY and SVGAGI. Trimming took 2 bases from V and 2 from J, leaving 13 bases between them. This CDR3 has 15 residues. The CDR3 nucleotides are TGTGCCAGCAGTTACAACGAGAAGACACCCTACGAGCAGTACTTC. It specifies CASSYNEKTPYEQYF.

The gene calls are TRBV6-1 and TRBJ2-7; D not resolved. Trimming took 6 bases from V and 5 from J, leaving 11 bases between them. This CDR3 is built from 12 residues. In germline, CDR1 is MNHNS, CDR2 SASEGT. The CDR3: CASSDGWDEQYF. Here the CDR3 DNA reads TGTGCCAGCAGCGACGGTTGGGACGAGCAGTACTTC.

The V call is TRBV5-1, the J call TRBJ1-1; tentatively, D is TRBD1 (6 bases). The CDR3 extends over 16 amino acids. Trimming took 5 bases from V and 3 from J, leaving 20 bases between them. Germline assignment: CDR1 SGHRS and CDR2 YFSETQ. The CDR3 bases are TGCGCCAGCAGGGTTCAGGGGAATTTGGTGGACACTGAAGCTTTCTTT. It specifies CASRVQGNLVDTEAFF.

This chain joins TRBV5-1 and TRBJ1-1, with TRBD1 identical over 8 bases. The junction had 8 bases not matched to a gene; V was cut back by 3 bases and J by 4 bases. The V gene's germline CDR1 is SGHRS and CDR2 YFSETQ. The CDR3 spans 15 residues. The CDR3 protein is CASSWTTGGATEAFF. DNA for the CDR3: TGCGCCAGCAGCTGGACCACAGGGGGAGCCACTGAAGCTTTCTTT.

This rearrangement joins TRBV15 to TRBJ1-2; the D gene is possibly TRBD1 (5 bases). There are 13 residues in the CDR3. Germline CDR1 LNHNV, CDR2 YYDKDF (reference sequence). V was trimmed by 3 bases and J by 8 bases, leaving 13 bases between them. The CDR3 here is CATSRGRVGGYTF. The CDR3 DNA is TGTGCCACCAGCAGGGGCAGGGTTGGCGGCTACACCTTC.

The rearrangement joins TRBV5-4 to TRBJ2-5; the match to TRBD2 covers 9 bases. Trimming took 0 bases from V and 4 from J; bases not matched to a gene: 13. From germline, CDR1 is SGHNT and CDR2 YYREEE (reference sequence). This CDR3 has 18 residues. CDR3 loop: CASSLDPSVELAGETQYF. CDR3 nucleotide sequence: TGTGCCAGCAGCTTGGACCCAAGCGTTGAACTAGCGGGAGAGACCCAGTACTTC.

This clone was counted a single time. The chain employs TRBV5-6 and TRBJ2-4; 9 bases map to TRBD1. The CDR3 sequence is 15 residues long. Germline V gives CDR1 SGHDT, CDR2 YYEEEE. V dropped 4 bases and J dropped 6; count of bases not matched to a gene: 8. CDR3 sequence (DNA): TGTGCCAGCAGCACCAAGGGGACAGGGAGAAACATTCAGTACTTC. Its translation is CASSTKGTGRNIQYF.

V gene TRBV19 combines with J gene TRBJ2-1; D may correspond to TRBD1 or TRBD2 (5 bases each). Germline CDR1 and CDR2: LNHDA and SQIVND (reference sequence). The V and J ends lost 4 bases and 3 bases respectively, with 16 bases between them. The CDR3 contains 16 residues. The CDR3 sequence: CASSTPLRGYYNEQFF. The CDR3 DNA sequence: TGTGCCAGTAGTACACCCCTCCGGGGCTACTACAATGAGCAGTTCTTC.

The V and J genes are TRBV5-1 and TRBJ2-3, with TRBD2 matching 10 bases. With 1 base clipped from V and 4 bases from J, the junction kept 9 bases outside the gene matches. The CDR3 is 17 residues long. CDR1 is SGHRS, CDR2 YFSETQ, per germline. The CDR3 is CASSLMGLAGGADTQYF. The CDR3 DNA follows: TGCGCCAGCAGCTTGATGGGATTAGCGGGAGGAGCAGATACGCAGTATTTT.